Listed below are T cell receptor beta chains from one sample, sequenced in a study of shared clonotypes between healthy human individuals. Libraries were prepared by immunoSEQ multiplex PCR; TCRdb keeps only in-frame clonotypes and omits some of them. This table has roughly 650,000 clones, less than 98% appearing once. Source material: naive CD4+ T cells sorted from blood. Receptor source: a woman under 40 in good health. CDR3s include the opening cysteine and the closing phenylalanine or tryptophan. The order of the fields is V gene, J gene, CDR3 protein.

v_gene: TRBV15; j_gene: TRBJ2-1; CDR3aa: CATSRVGKQHNEQFF
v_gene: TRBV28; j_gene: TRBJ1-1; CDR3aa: CASSQNRGSAFF
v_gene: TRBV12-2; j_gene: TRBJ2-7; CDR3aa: CASPAGYEQYF
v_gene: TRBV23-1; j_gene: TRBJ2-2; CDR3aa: CASSQSGRDTGELFF
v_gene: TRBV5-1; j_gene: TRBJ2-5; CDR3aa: CASSSGLAVETQYF
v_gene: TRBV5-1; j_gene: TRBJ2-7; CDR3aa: CASSPASGRAREQYF
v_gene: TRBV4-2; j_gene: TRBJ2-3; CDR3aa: CASSRHGGVSTDTQYF
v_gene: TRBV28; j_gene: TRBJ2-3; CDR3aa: CASSLDDTDTQYF
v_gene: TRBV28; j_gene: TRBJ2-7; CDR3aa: CASSFGTTSYEQYF
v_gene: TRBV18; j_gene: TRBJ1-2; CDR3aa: CASSPRQEEYGYTF
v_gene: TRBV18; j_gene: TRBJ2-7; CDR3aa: CASSRQNRANMDEQYF
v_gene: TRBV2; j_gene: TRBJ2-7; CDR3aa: CASRGDYAYEQYF
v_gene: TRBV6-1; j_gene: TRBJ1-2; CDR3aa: CASTDSGHRHGYTF
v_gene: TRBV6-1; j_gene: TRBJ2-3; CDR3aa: CASIPGSPDTQYF
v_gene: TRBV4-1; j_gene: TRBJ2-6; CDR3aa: CASSQDRSSGANVLTF
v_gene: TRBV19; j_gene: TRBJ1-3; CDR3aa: CASEHSGNTIYF
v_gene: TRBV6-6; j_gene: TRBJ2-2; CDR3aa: CAIAQRGGTTTGELFF
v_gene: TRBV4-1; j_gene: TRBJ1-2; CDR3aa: CASSQEAGWVYGYTF
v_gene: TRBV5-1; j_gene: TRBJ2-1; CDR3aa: CASSVGTFSYNEQFF
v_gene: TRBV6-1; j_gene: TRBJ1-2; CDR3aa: CASRATGVGYGYTF
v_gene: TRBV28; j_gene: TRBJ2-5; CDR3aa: CASSSLLGGGETQYF
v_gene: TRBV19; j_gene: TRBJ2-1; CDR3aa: CASSILAGGPYEQFF
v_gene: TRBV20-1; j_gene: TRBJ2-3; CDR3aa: CSATSTDTQYF
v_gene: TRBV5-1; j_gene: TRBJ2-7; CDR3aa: CASSLDRLYEQYF
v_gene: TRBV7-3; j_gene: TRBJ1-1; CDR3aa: CASSSSGDTEAFF
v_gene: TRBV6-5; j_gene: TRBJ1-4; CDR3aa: CASSSLTEGEKLFF
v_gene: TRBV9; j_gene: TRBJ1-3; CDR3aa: CASSVNSAGNTIYF
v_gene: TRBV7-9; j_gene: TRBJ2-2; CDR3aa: CASSFSTSSVTGELFF
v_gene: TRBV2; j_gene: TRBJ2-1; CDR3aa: CASSYLAEGNEQFF
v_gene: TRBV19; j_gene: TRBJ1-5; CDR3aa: CASRMGVGQGYRMNQPQHF
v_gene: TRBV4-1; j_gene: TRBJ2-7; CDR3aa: CASSQGLGPGDYEQYF
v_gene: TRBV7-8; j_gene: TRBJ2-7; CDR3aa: CASSLESHSYEQYF